These T cell receptor beta chains were read from a single sample in a study of response to subunit inactivated influenza vaccine. TCRdb passed the RT-PCR reads through MiXCR, listing each CDR3 protein once. The sample lists hundreds of thousands of distinct CDR3 sequences, approximately 14% occurring once. The sequencing used PBMCs from blood, collected 12 days after vaccination. These receptors all come from a man aged 45-65 years who received an inactivated influenza vaccine. Both conserved end residues are part of each CDR3. D genes are given only for firm matches. Some rows have no size entry. The others give once, few or many, or a class for an expanded clone.

cdr3_nt: TGTGCCAGCAGCGTAGGGGATACTAGCGGGAGGGCCCAGTACTTC; cdr3_aa: CASSVGDTSGRAQYF; cdr3_length: 15; d_call: TRBD2; v_call: TRBV9; clone_size: once; j_call: TRBJ2-7
cdr3_nt: TGTGCCATCAGTGAGTCGAATCCAGGCACCTACGAGCAGTACTTC; cdr3_aa: CAISESNPGTYEQYF; cdr3_length: 15; d_call: -; v_call: TRBV10-3; clone_size: once; j_call: TRBJ2-7
cdr3_nt: TGTGCCAGCAGTTTTGCTCAGGGAACCTACGAGCAGTACTTC; cdr3_aa: CASSFAQGTYEQYF; cdr3_length: 14; d_call: -; v_call: TRBV12-3/TRBV12-4; clone_size: many; j_call: TRBJ2-7
cdr3_nt: TGTGCCACCAGTGATTTTAGGGCAGGGTTCGGGGATACGCAGTATTTT; cdr3_aa: CATSDFRAGFGDTQYF; cdr3_length: 16; d_call: -; v_call: TRBV24-1; clone_size: -; j_call: TRBJ2-3
cdr3_nt: TGTGCCAGCAGCTTGGTCGACAACGAGCAGTACTTC; cdr3_aa: CASSLVDNEQYF; cdr3_length: 12; d_call: -; v_call: TRBV5-6; clone_size: few; j_call: TRBJ2-7
cdr3_nt: TGTGCCAGCAGCCGCTGGCAGGGACCTTATGGCTACACCTTC; cdr3_aa: CASSRWQGPYGYTF; cdr3_length: 14; d_call: -; v_call: TRBV6-2/TRBV6-3; clone_size: -; j_call: TRBJ1-2
cdr3_nt: TGCAGTGCTAGGGGGACAGGGGTTACTGAAGCTTTCTTT; cdr3_aa: CSARGTGVTEAFF; cdr3_length: 13; d_call: TRBD1; v_call: TRBV20-1; clone_size: many; j_call: TRBJ1-1
cdr3_nt: TGCGCCAGCAGCTTGGATTGGACAGAGACCTACGAGCAGTACTTC; cdr3_aa: CASSLDWTETYEQYF; cdr3_length: 15; d_call: -; v_call: TRBV5-1; clone_size: -; j_call: TRBJ2-7
cdr3_nt: TGCAGCGTTGCCGGGGCTGATACGCAGTATTTT; cdr3_aa: CSVAGADTQYF; cdr3_length: 11; d_call: -; v_call: TRBV29-1; clone_size: many; j_call: TRBJ2-3
cdr3_nt: TGTGCCAGCAGCCCCCCGGGAGGGACTCTGTTCGGGACGGGGGAGCTGTTTTTT; cdr3_aa: CASSPPGGTLFGTGELFF; cdr3_length: 18; d_call: TRBD2; v_call: TRBV11-2; clone_size: -; j_call: TRBJ2-2
cdr3_nt: TGTGCCAGCATTCCACGGGGGCGAGGGGACACTGAAGCTTTCTTT; cdr3_aa: CASIPRGRGDTEAFF; cdr3_length: 15; d_call: -; v_call: TRBV6-1; clone_size: few; j_call: TRBJ1-1
cdr3_nt: TGTGCCTTCGCCCGGGACAATGAATACGAGCAGTACTTC; cdr3_aa: CAFARDNEYEQYF; cdr3_length: 13; d_call: -; v_call: TRBV30; clone_size: -; j_call: TRBJ2-7
cdr3_nt: TGTGCCAGCAGCTTAGGATACGTTCCAGCGAGCTATGGCTACACCTTC; cdr3_aa: CASSLGYVPASYGYTF; cdr3_length: 16; d_call: -; v_call: TRBV7-2; clone_size: few; j_call: TRBJ1-2
cdr3_nt: TGTGCCAGCAGTGAAACCCCTAGGGGCCAGCCCCAGCATTTT; cdr3_aa: CASSETPRGQPQHF; cdr3_length: 14; d_call: -; v_call: TRBV6-1; clone_size: -; j_call: TRBJ1-5
cdr3_nt: TGTGCCAGCTCACCACCGGGGACACCTAGAGCCGGGGTGCAGTACTTC; cdr3_aa: CASSPPGTPRAGVQYF; cdr3_length: 16; d_call: -; v_call: TRBV18; clone_size: once; j_call: TRBJ2-7
cdr3_nt: TGCGCCAGCAACTTGGGACTAGCGGGGCCCCAAGAGACCCAGTACTTC; cdr3_aa: CASNLGLAGPQETQYF; cdr3_length: 16; d_call: TRBD2; v_call: TRBV5-1; clone_size: -; j_call: TRBJ2-5
cdr3_nt: TGTGCCAGCAGTTTGGTAAACAGTGGCAATGAGCAGTTCTTC; cdr3_aa: CASSLVNSGNEQFF; cdr3_length: 14; d_call: -; v_call: TRBV12-3/TRBV12-4; clone_size: few; j_call: TRBJ2-1
cdr3_nt: TGTGCCAGCAGCTTATCAGGCTTGGGAGCCGGCGAGCAGTACTTC; cdr3_aa: CASSLSGLGAGEQYF; cdr3_length: 15; d_call: -; v_call: TRBV7-9; clone_size: many; j_call: TRBJ2-7
cdr3_nt: TGTGCCATCAGTGAGTCTCAGTATGGCTACACCTTC; cdr3_aa: CAISESQYGYTF; cdr3_length: 12; d_call: -; v_call: TRBV10-3; clone_size: -; j_call: TRBJ1-2
cdr3_nt: TGTGCCAGCAGTCCTGACGTGGGTAGCTACACCTTC; cdr3_aa: CASSPDVGSYTF; cdr3_length: 12; d_call: -; v_call: TRBV7-9; clone_size: few; j_call: TRBJ1-2
cdr3_nt: TGCGCCAGCAGCTGGCGGACAGGGGGAAACACTGAAGCTTTCTTT; cdr3_aa: CASSWRTGGNTEAFF; cdr3_length: 15; d_call: TRBD1; v_call: TRBV5-1; clone_size: -; j_call: TRBJ1-1
cdr3_nt: TGCAGTGCTAGAGAGGTCACCGGGGAGCTGTTTTTT; cdr3_aa: CSAREVTGELFF; cdr3_length: 12; d_call: -; v_call: TRBV20-1; clone_size: many; j_call: TRBJ2-2
cdr3_nt: TGCAGTGCTGTCCGCGGGGCCGGGGATGAGCAGTTCTTC; cdr3_aa: CSAVRGAGDEQFF; cdr3_length: 13; d_call: -; v_call: TRBV20-1; clone_size: few; j_call: TRBJ2-1
cdr3_nt: TGTGCCAGCAGCTTGCCGGGGGGCTGGTACGAGCAGTACTTC; cdr3_aa: CASSLPGGWYEQYF; cdr3_length: 14; d_call: -; v_call: TRBV7-2; clone_size: -; j_call: TRBJ2-7
cdr3_nt: TGTGCCAGCAGCTTACTAGCGGGAGGGGGCACCGGGGAGCTGTTTTTT; cdr3_aa: CASSLLAGGGTGELFF; cdr3_length: 16; d_call: TRBD2; v_call: TRBV7-2; clone_size: -; j_call: TRBJ2-2
cdr3_nt: TGTGCCACCAGCTCCGCCACTGAAGCTTTCTTT; cdr3_aa: CATSSATEAFF; cdr3_length: 11; d_call: -; v_call: TRBV24-1; clone_size: few; j_call: TRBJ1-1